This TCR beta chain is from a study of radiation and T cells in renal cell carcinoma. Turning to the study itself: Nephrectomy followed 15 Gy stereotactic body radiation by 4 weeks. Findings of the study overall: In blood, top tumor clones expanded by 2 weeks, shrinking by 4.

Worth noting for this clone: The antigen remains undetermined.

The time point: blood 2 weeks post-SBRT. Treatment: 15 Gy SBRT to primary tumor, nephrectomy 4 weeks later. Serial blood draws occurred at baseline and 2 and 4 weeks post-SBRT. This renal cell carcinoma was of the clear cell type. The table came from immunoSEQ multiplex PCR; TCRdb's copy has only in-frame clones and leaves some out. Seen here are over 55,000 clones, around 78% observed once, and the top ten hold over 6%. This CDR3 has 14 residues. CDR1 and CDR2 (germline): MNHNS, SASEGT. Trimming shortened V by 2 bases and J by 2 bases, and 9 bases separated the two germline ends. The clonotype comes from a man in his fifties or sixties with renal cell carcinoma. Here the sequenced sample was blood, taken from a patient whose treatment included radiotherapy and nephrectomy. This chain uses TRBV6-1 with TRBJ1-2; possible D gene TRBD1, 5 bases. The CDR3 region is CASSETGINYGYTF. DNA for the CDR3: TGTGCCAGCAGTGAAACAGGAATAAACTATGGCTACACCTTC.